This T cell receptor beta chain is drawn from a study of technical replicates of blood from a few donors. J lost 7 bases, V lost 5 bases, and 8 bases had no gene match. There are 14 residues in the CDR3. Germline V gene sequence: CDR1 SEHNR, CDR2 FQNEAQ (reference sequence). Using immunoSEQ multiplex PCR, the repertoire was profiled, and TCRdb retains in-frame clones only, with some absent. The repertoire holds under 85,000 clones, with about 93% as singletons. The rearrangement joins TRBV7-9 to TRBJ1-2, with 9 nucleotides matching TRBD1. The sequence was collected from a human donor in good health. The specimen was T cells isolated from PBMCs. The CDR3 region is CASSGRDRVGGYTF. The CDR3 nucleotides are TGTGCCAGCAGCGGCCGGGACAGGGTTGGTGGCTACACCTTC.